The 15 T cell receptor beta chains listed next were all sequenced from one sample in a study of shared clonotypes between healthy human individuals. The assay was immunoSEQ multiplex PCR, and TCRdb's table has in-frame clones only and misses some. The sample includes 450,000 to 550,000 clones, 79% of them seen just once. The sequenced sample was PBMCs. The receptors originated from a woman between 35 and 50 years old in good health. Some clones in this sample may be carry-over from other donors' samples.

The CDR3 DNA is TGTGCCATCAGTGAAGTGTCAAATGAGCAGTTCTTC. Its translation: CAISEVSNEQFF. The chain recombines TRBV10-3 with TRBJ2-1; the D is unclear. Trimming took 3 bases from V and 7 from J, leaving 7 bases between them. This CDR3 region has 12 residues. In germline, CDR1 is ENHRY, CDR2 SYGVKD.

The chain carries TRBV19 and TRBJ2-2; 7 nucleotides match TRBD2. Trimming cost V 0 bases and J 7 bases; bases outside gene matches: 8. Germline CDR1 is LNHDA and CDR2 is SQIVND (reference sequence). CDR3 size: 16 residues. CDR3 amino acids: CASSIDGRSGGGELFF. In DNA form, the CDR3 reads TGTGCCAGTAGTATAGATGGGCGGTCGGGGGGCGGGGAGCTGTTTTTT. Full variable domain (rest looked up from reference TRBV19 and TRBJ2-2): DGGITQSPKYLFRKEGQNVTLSCEQNLNHDAMYWYRQDPGQGLRLIYYSQIVNDFQKGDIAEGYSVSREKKESFPLTVTSAQKNPTAFYLCASSIDGRSGGGELFFGEGSRLTVL.

CDR3 amino acids: CSSRGLGTEAFF. CDR3 DNA sequence: TGCAGCTCTAGGGGGCTGGGCACTGAAGCTTTCTTT. This rearrangement joins TRBV29-1 to TRBJ1-1, with 7 nucleotides matching TRBD1. V lost 8 bases to trimming and J lost 4 bases; unmatched junction nucleotides: 7. Germline CDR1 reads SQVTM; CDR2 reads ANQGSEA. This CDR3 contains 12 residues.

The chain is built from TRBV27 and TRBJ2-3; D unresolved. CDR1 and CDR2 (germline): MNHEY, SMNVEV (reference sequence). The CDR3 length is 14 residues. The V and J ends lost 4 bases and 0 bases respectively, with 8 bases between them. CDR3 in DNA: TGTGCCAGCAGTTCCTTAAGAAGCACAGATACGCAGTATTTT. Translation gives CASSSLRSTDTQYF.

This chain links TRBV11-2 with TRBJ2-5, with D perhaps TRBD2 (6 bases). This CDR3 has 17 residues. Germline values: CDR1 SGHAT, CDR2 FQNNGV. Trimming removed 5 bases at V and 1 base at J, with 20 bases between. The CDR3 spells CASSARLGVGSQETQYF. The CDR3 DNA follows: TGTGCCAGCAGCGCCCGACTAGGGGTGGGATCCCAAGAGACCCAGTACTTC.

This sequence joins TRBV6-5 and TRBJ2-5, with a weak D call TRBD2 (6 bases). The DNA end is more similar to TRBJ2-7, so the J call may be wrong. Looked up from germline, CDR1 is MNHEY and CDR2 is SVGAGI. There are 12 residues in the CDR3. This CDR3 reads CASSGGAHEQYF. The CDR3 DNA follows: TGTGCCAGCTCGGGCGGGGCCCACGAGCAGTACTTC.

The chain recombines TRBV7-9 with TRBJ2-7, with 10 bases matching TRBD1. V trimming: 7 bases; J trimming: 3 bases; junction bases outside the gene matches: 12. The CDR3 has 16 amino acids. Germline CDR1 SEHNR, CDR2 FQNEAQ (reference sequence). CDR3 in amino acids: CASNKGRTGGLYEQYF. DNA of the CDR3: TGTGCCAGCAACAAAGGGCGGACAGGGGGACTCTACGAGCAGTACTTC.

The chain couples TRBV7-3 to TRBJ2-2, with D maybe TRBD1 (5 bases). Germline V gene sequence: CDR1 SGHTA, CDR2 FQGTGA. V lost 5 bases, J lost 6 bases, and 13 bases lay in between. This CDR3 comprises 14 residues. CDR3 sequence reads: CASSPDRLPGELFF. Written as DNA, the CDR3 is TGTGCCAGCAGCCCAGACAGACTTCCCGGGGAGCTGTTTTTT.

V usage is TRBV28 and J usage is TRBJ2-2, with 9 positions matching TRBD1. Unmatched junction bases numbered 3, after V lost 6 bases and J lost 4 bases. Germline CDR1 is MDHEN and CDR2 is SYDVKM. CDR3 length: 14 residues. The chain's CDR3 is CASSWDRVTGELFF. CDR3 coding DNA: TGTGCCAGCAGCTGGGACAGGGTCACCGGGGAGCTGTTTTTT.

V gene TRBV29-1 combines with J gene TRBJ2-7; maybe TRBD1 (7 bases). Trimming pared 4 bases from V and 6 bases from J, leaving 13 bases between. CDR3 length equals 12 residues. In germline, CDR1 is SQVTM, CDR2 ANQGSEA. CDR3 protein: CSVAEGAGEQYF. DNA for the CDR3: TGCAGCGTTGCGGAGGGGGCGGGCGAGCAGTACTTC.

This chain's CDR3 is CASSWGSRGSETQYF. The CDR3 nucleotides read TGTGCCAGCAGCTGGGGGAGTAGGGGTTCGGAGACCCAGTACTTC. The genes are TRBV5-8 and TRBJ2-5; D might be TRBD1 or TRBD2, each matching 5 bases. From germline, CDR1 is SGHTS and CDR2 YDEGEE. The CDR3 runs to 15 residues. V was clipped by 3 bases and J by 5 bases, with 17 bases between them.

The chain couples TRBV7-9 to TRBJ1-1, with unresolved D. The CDR3 spans 12 residues. Deletions cut 1 base from V and 11 bases from J, with 11 bases between. Germline CDR1 SEHNR, CDR2 FQNEAQ (reference sequence). CDR3: CASSLGERVAFF. The CDR3 bases are TGTGCCAGCAGCTTAGGGGAACGGGTTGCTTTCTTT.

J is TRBJ1-2 and V is TRBV5-8; D is unresolved. The V and J ends lost 0 bases and 2 bases respectively, with 14 bases between them. From germline, CDR1 is SGHTS and CDR2 YDEGEE. The CDR3 runs 16 residues. The CDR3, as DNA: TGTGCCAGCAGCTTGGCCATTGGCAGTGCAAACTATGGCTACACCTTC. Translated, it gives CASSLAIGSANYGYTF.

The chain is built from TRBV7-6 and TRBJ2-1; 12 bases line up with TRBD2. This CDR3 is 17 amino acids long. After removal of 0 bases from V and 4 bases from J, the junction contained 4 bases not matched to a gene. Germline-derived CDR1 and CDR2 are SGHVS and FNYEAQ. The CDR3 sequence: CASSLARLAGAYNEQFF. CDR3 sequence (DNA): TGTGCCAGCAGCTTAGCTCGACTAGCGGGAGCGTACAATGAGCAGTTCTTC.

This clone was seen just once. Other DNA sequences in this specimen translate into the identical CDR3. The chain has TRBV4-2 and TRBJ2-2; D is unresolved. This CDR3 region has 13 residues. The V end was cut by 3 bases, the J end by 4 bases, with 6 bases between. Germline V CDR1 and CDR2: LGHNA, YNFKEQ. In DNA, the CDR3 is TGTGCCAGCAGCCAGGACCCCACCGGGGAGCTGTTTTTT. It encodes CASSQDPTGELFF.